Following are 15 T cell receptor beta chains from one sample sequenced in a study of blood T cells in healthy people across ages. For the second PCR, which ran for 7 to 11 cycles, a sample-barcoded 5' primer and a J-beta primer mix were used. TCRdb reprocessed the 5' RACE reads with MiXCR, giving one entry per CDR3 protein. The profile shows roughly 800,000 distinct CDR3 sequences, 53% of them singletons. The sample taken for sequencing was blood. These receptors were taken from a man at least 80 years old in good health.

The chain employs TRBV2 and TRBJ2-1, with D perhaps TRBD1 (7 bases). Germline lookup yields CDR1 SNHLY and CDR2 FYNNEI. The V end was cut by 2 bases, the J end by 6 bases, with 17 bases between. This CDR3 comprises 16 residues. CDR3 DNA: TGTGCCAGCAGTGAAAGGAGGAGTCAGGGGGGCAATGAGCAGTTCTTC. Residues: CASSERRSQGGNEQFF.

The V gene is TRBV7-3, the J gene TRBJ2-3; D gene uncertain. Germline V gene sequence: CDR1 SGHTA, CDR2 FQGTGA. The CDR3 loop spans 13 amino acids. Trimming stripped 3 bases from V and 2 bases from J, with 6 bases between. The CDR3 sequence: CASSFGYTDTQYF. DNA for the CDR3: TGTGCCAGCAGCTTCGGGTACACAGATACGCAGTATTTT.

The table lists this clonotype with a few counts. DNA for the CDR3: TGTGCCAGCAGCCTCGACAGGGGGCGCGGAGAGACCCAGTACTTC. Encoded protein: CASSLDRGRGETQYF. The rearrangement links TRBV2 to TRBJ2-5; 10 bases fit TRBD1. The CDR3 loop spans 15 amino acids. The J segment lost 4 bases and the V segment lost 6 bases, leaving 8 bases of the junction unmatched. Germline V gene data show CDR1 as SNHLY and CDR2 as FYNNEI.

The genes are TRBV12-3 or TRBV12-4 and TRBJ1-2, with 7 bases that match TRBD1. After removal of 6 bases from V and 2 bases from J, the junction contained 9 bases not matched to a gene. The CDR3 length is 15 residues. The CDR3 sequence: CASSPTGMFNYGYTF. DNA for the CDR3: TGTGCCAGCAGCCCGACAGGGATGTTCAACTATGGCTACACCTTC.

The CDR3: CASSLASGYYNEQFF. CDR3 nucleotides: TGCGCCAGCAGCTTGGCCAGCGGGTACTACAATGAGCAGTTCTTC. The chain joins TRBV5-1 to TRBJ2-1; a possible D gene is TRBD2 (6 bases). Germline CDR1 SGHRS, CDR2 YFSETQ. CDR3 length: 15 residues. Trimming left V 0 bases short and J 3 bases short, with 10 bases between.

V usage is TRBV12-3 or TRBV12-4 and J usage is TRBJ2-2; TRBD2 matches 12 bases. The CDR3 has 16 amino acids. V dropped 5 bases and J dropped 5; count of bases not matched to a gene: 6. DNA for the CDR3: TGTGCCAGCAGTCCTAGCGGGAGGGAAGAGACCGGGGAGCTGTTTTTT. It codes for CASSPSGREETGELFF.

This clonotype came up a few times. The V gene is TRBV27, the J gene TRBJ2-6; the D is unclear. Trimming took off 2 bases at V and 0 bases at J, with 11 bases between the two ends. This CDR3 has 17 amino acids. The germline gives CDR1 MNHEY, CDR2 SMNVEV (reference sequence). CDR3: CASSLNSLLSGANVLTF. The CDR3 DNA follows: TGTGCCAGCAGTTTAAACAGTCTTCTCTCTGGGGCCAACGTCCTGACTTTC.

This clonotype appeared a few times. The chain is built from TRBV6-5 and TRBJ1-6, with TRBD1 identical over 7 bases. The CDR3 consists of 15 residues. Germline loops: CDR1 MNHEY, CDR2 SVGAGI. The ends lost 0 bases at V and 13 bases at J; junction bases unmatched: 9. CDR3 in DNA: TGTGCCAGCAGTTACTCGCGGGACAGCTCCATCCCCCTCCACTTT. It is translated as CASSYSRDSSIPLHF.

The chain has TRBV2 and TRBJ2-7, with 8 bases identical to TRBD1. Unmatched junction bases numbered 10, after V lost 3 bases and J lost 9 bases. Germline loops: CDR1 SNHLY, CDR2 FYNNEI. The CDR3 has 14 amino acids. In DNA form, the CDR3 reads TGTGCCAGCAGTGAGAGGGGACAGGCCCTCTGGCAGTACTTC. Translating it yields CASSERGQALWQYF. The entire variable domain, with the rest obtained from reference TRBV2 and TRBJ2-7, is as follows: EPEVTQTPSHQVTQMGQEVILRCVPISNHLYFYWYRQILGQKVEFLVSFYNNEISEKSEIFDDQFSVERPDGSNFTLKIRSTKLEDSAMYFCASSERGQALWQYFGPGTRLTVT.

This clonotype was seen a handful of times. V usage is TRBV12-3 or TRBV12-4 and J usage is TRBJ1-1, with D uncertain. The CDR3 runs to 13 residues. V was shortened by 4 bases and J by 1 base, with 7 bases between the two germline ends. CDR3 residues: CASSSWGNTEAFF. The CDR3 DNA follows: TGTGCCAGCAGTTCCTGGGGGAACACTGAAGCTTTCTTT.

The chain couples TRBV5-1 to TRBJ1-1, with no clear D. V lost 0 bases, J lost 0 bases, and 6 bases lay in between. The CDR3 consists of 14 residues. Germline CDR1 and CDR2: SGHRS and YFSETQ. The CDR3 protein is CASSLGRVNTEAFF. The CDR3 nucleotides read TGCGCCAGCAGCTTGGGACGGGTGAACACTGAAGCTTTCTTT.

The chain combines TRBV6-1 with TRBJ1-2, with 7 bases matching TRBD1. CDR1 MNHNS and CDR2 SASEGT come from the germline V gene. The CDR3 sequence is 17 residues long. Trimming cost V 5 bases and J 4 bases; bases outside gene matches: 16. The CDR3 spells CASSPPRGAGGLYGYTF. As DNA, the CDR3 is TGTGCCAGCAGTCCCCCACGAGGGGCAGGGGGTCTCTATGGCTACACCTTC.

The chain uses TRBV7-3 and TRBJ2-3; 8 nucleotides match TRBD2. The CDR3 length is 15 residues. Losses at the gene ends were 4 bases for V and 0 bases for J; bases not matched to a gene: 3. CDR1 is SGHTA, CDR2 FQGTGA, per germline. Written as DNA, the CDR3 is TGTGCCAGCAGCTCCAGCGGGAGAAGCACAGATACGCAGTATTTT. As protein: CASSSSGRSTDTQYF.

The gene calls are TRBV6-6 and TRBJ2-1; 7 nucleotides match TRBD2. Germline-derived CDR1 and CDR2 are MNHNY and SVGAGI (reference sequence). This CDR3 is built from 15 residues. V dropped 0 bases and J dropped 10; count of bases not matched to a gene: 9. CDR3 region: CASSYSRSGGEEQFF. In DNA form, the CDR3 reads TGTGCCAGCAGTTACTCACGGTCGGGAGGAGAAGAGCAGTTCTTC.

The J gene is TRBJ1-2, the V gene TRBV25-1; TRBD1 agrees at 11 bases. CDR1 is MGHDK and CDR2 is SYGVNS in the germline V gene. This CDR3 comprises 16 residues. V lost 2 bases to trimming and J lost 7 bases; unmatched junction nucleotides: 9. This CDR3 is CASSETGAGTGGGYTF. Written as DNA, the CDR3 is TGTGCCAGCAGTGAAACGGGCGCCGGGACAGGGGGTGGCTACACCTTC.